This T cell receptor beta chain was identified in a study of cytomegalovirus exposure and HLA in healthy donors. Turning to the study itself: An analysis done earlier identified about 100 million unique TCR beta sequences from around 180 million T cells.

13 Jbeta primers and 60 Vbeta primers were used for the PCR. Generated by immunoSEQ multiplex PCR, the TCRdb table keeps only in-frame clones and is missing some. The profile shows 150,000 to 200,000 clones, around three quarters of them singletons. Overall study results and limits: Presence/absence analyses treated sequencing depth as roughly uniform across donors. The authors later found HLA-associated TCR beta chains more clonally expanded than equally common others.

V was clipped by 0 bases and J by 7 bases; unmatched bases: 14. Per germline, CDR1 SGHTA and CDR2 FQGNSA. The CDR3 length is 17 residues. Of note for this clone: Its antigen is undetermined.

This clonotype was obtained from a woman aged 40 to 49 in good health and CMV-seronegative. The V and J genes are TRBV7-2 and TRBJ2-5; TRBD1 agrees at 7 bases. Sequencing input: PBMCs. The CDR3 loop is CASSLAIRQGSYGTQYF. CDR3 sequence (DNA): TGTGCCAGCAGCTTAGCGATCAGACAGGGATCGTACGGGACCCAGTACTTC.